These 27 T cell receptor beta chains share one sample of origin, sequenced in a study of cytomegalovirus exposure and HLA in healthy donors (TCRdb year 2017). The library was generated by the immunoSEQ multiplex PCR assay. For the multiplex PCR, a mixture combining 60 forward primers for TCR Vbeta segments and 13 reverse primers for TCR Jbeta segments was used. The immuneACCESS repertoire file appears here via TCRdb, limited to in-frame rearrangements. These files lack a portion of the clones; in checked studies, under half of the deficit traces to unresolved V genes, and the cause of the others is not known. Present in this sample are approximately 150,000 clones, about four fifths of which were seen just once. About 7% of the sample comes from the top ten. Input material: PBMCs. The receptors here all came from a man aged 30 to 45 in good health and CMV-seropositive.

This rearrangement joins TRBV6-6 to TRBJ2-3, with 7 nucleotides matching TRBD2. CDR1 MNHNY and CDR2 SVGAGI come from the germline V gene (reference sequence). Trimming took 6 bases from V and 1 from J; bases not matched to a gene: 10. CDR3 length: 16 residues. CDR3 bases: TGTGCCAGCAGCCGAGGACTAGTTTCTGGCACAGATACGCAGTATTTT. Protein sequence: CASSRGLVSGTDTQYF.

This chain links TRBV13 with TRBJ1-1, with D unclear. V was shortened by 5 bases and J by 0 bases, with 10 bases between the two germline ends. The CDR3 has 14 amino acids. From germline, CDR1 is PRHDT and CDR2 FYEKMQ (reference sequence). The CDR3 nucleotides read TGTGCCAGCAGCCTGGGCTATATGAACACTGAAGCTTTCTTT. Protein product: CASSLGYMNTEAFF.

Here the CDR3 DNA reads TGTGCCAGCAGCTTAGGGGAGACCAACGAGCAGTACTTC. Protein: CASSLGETNEQYF. This chain uses TRBV13 with TRBJ2-7; D gene unclear. The CDR3 totals 13 residues. Trimming took off 0 bases at V and 5 bases at J, with 8 bases between the two ends. CDR1 PRHDT and CDR2 FYEKMQ come from the germline V gene (reference sequence).

As DNA, the CDR3 is TGTGCCAGCAGCACCCGACAGGGGCCCGGAGGCGTCCTGACTTTC. Amino acid sequence: CASSTRQGPGGVLTF. This chain connects TRBV7-3 to TRBJ2-6; TRBD1 matches 8 bases. This CDR3 region has 15 residues. The germline gives CDR1 SGHTA, CDR2 FQGTGA. With V trimmed by 5 bases and J by 12 bases, 12 bases remained unmatched. Using reference TRBV7-3 and TRBJ2-6 for the parts outside the CDR3, the full variable domain is GAGVSQTPSNKVTEKGKYVELRCDPISGHTALYWYRQSLGQGPEFLIYFQGTGAADDSGLPNDRFFAVRPEGSVSTLKIQRTERGDSAVYLCASSTRQGPGGVLTFGAGSRLTVL.

The rearrangement joins TRBV4-2 to TRBJ2-3, with 8 bases fitting TRBD2. Germline V gives CDR1 LGHNA, CDR2 YNFKEQ. The ends lost 0 bases at V and 2 bases at J; junction bases unmatched: 4. This CDR3 has 16 residues. The CDR3 loop reads CASSQELLADTDTQYF. CDR3 nucleotides: TGTGCCAGCAGCCAAGAACTACTAGCGGACACAGATACGCAGTATTTT.

The chain uses TRBV19 and TRBJ2-2, with D maybe TRBD1 (5 bases). Germline-derived CDR1 and CDR2 are LNHDA and SQIVND (reference sequence). The V gene lost 3 bases and the J gene lost 3 bases, with 8 bases spanning the gap. The CDR3 length is 14 residues. Here the CDR3 reads CASSIRADTGELFF. The CDR3 DNA sequence: TGTGCCAGTAGTATCAGGGCAGACACCGGGGAGCTGTTTTTT.

The rearrangement joins TRBV7-2 to TRBJ2-5, with 13 bases lining up with TRBD2. The CDR3 covers 17 residues. V lost 4 bases and J lost 6; bases outside the gene matches: 11. From germline, CDR1 is SGHTA and CDR2 FQGNSA. Here the CDR3 DNA reads TGTGCCAGCAGCTCCCAGCCGCCACTAGCGGGGGGGCAGACCCAGTACTTC. Its protein is CASSSQPPLAGGQTQYF. The whole variable domain, remainder taken from reference TRBV7-2 and TRBJ2-5, is GAGVSQSPSNKVTEKGKDVELRCDPISGHTALYWYRQSLGQGLEFLIYFQGNSAPDKSGLPSDRFSAERTGGSVSTLTIQRTQQEDSAVYLCASSSQPPLAGGQTQYFGPGTRLLVL.

This clone was counted only a few times. V is TRBV14 and J is TRBJ2-2, with 7 nucleotides matching TRBD2. The CDR3 spans 12 residues. CDR1 SGHDN and CDR2 FVKESK come from the germline V gene. V lost 8 bases to trimming and J lost 5 bases; unmatched junction nucleotides: 2. In DNA form, the CDR3 reads TGTGCCAGCGCTAGCGGAACCGGGGAGCTGTTTTTT. Translation gives CASASGTGELFF. The full variable domain, rest sourced from reference TRBV14 and TRBJ2-2, is EAGVTQFPSHSVIEKGQTVTLRCDPISGHDNLYWYRRVMGKEIKFLLHFVKESKQDESGMPNNRFLAERTGGTYSTLKVQPAELEDSGVYFCASASGTGELFFGEGSRLTVL.

V gene TRBV7-2 combines with J gene TRBJ1-4, with a possible D match to TRBD1 (5 bases). The CDR3 spans 12 residues. Germline CDR1 is SGHTA and CDR2 is FQGNSA. The germline V and J ends were trimmed by 5 bases and 8 bases, with 9 bases remaining between them. The CDR3 sequence is CASSNPGEKLFF. The CDR3 DNA follows: TGTGCCAGCAGCAACCCAGGGGAAAAACTGTTTTTT.

J is TRBJ1-2 and V is TRBV27, with D unresolved. V was trimmed by 8 bases and J by 0 bases, leaving 10 bases between them. Germline loops: CDR1 MNHEY, CDR2 SMNVEV (reference sequence). This CDR3 is built from 13 residues. The CDR3 region has the DNA TGTGCCAGCGCGACGGAGGCTAACTATGGCTACACCTTC. Translated: CASATEANYGYTF.

The CDR3 DNA reads as TGTGCCAGCAGTCAGGACTATTCCCCCTACGAGCAGTACTTC. Its translation is CASSQDYSPYEQYF. The chain links TRBV5-4 to TRBJ2-7, with a possible D match to TRBD2 (6 bases). From germline, CDR1 is SGHNT and CDR2 YYREEE (reference sequence). The V end was cut by 5 bases, the J end by 2 bases, with 14 bases between. The CDR3 spans 14 residues.

The table lists this clone with a count of one. This chain connects TRBV7-9 to TRBJ1-1; the D is unclear. The V gene's germline CDR1 is SEHNR and CDR2 FQNEAQ (reference sequence). Trimming left V 5 bases short and J 0 bases short, with 10 bases between. CDR3 size: 14 residues. CDR3 region: CASSLGYLNTEAFF. The CDR3 nucleotides are TGTGCCAGCAGCCTCGGGTACTTGAACACTGAAGCTTTCTTT.

This clone was recorded only once. The chain uses TRBV14 and TRBJ1-2; TRBD1 matches 10 bases. The J segment lost 5 bases and the V segment lost 4 bases, leaving 7 bases of the junction unmatched. CDR1 is SGHDN, CDR2 FVKESK, per germline. This CDR3 has 15 residues. In DNA, the CDR3 is TGTGCCAGCAGCCCCTGGACAGGGGGAGGGTATGGCTACACCTTC. Residues: CASSPWTGGGYGYTF.

This chain joins TRBV6-5 and TRBJ1-2; tentative D call: TRBD1 (6 bases). Germline assignment: CDR1 MNHEY and CDR2 SVGAGI. The V end lost 0 bases, the J end lost 5 bases, and 10 bases lay between the germline ends. This CDR3 has 14 amino acids. CDR3 protein: CASSYSQGWYGYTF. The DNA of the CDR3 is TGTGCCAGCAGTTACTCGCAGGGGTGGTATGGCTACACCTTC.

J is TRBJ2-3 and V is TRBV11-3, with D perhaps TRBD2 (5 bases). This CDR3 has 12 residues. Germline CDR1 and CDR2: SGHNT and YENEEA. Trimming stripped 1 base from V and 6 bases from J, with 5 bases between. As DNA, the CDR3 is TGTGCCAGCAGCTTAGGCGGGGATACGCAGTATTTT. It translates to CASSLGGDTQYF.

The chain recombines TRBV5-6 with TRBJ2-7, with D hard to call. The CDR3 has 13 amino acids. The germline gives CDR1 SGHDT, CDR2 YYEEEE. V dropped 0 bases and J dropped 2 bases, with 6 bases sitting between them. This CDR3 is CASSLVQTYEQYF. CDR3 in DNA: TGTGCCAGCAGCTTGGTTCAGACCTACGAGCAGTACTTC.

The rearrangement joins TRBV6-1 to TRBJ2-4; maybe TRBD1 (6 bases). Germline assignment: CDR1 MNHNS and CDR2 SASEGT. The CDR3 consists of 14 residues. V was clipped by 6 bases and J by 6 bases, with 15 bases between them. CDR3 nucleotides: TGTGCCAGCAGGGACAGTCAGCGGCGAAACATTCAGTACTTC. Translation: CASRDSQRRNIQYF.

This chain uses TRBV11-3 with TRBJ1-4, with 9 nucleotides matching TRBD1. The junction had 9 bases not matched to a gene; V was cut back by 5 bases and J by 8 bases. The germline V gene has CDR1 SGHNT and CDR2 YENEEA. The CDR3 consists of 15 residues. The CDR3 loop is CASSPGGQGREKLFF. The CDR3 DNA reads as TGTGCCAGCAGCCCAGGGGGACAGGGAAGGGAAAAACTGTTTTTT.

The gene calls are TRBV29-1 and TRBJ1-2; 7 bases match TRBD1. CDR1 SQVTM and CDR2 ANQGSEA come from the germline V gene. Trimming took 7 bases from V and 0 from J; bases not matched to a gene: 5. The CDR3 has 13 residues. The CDR3 spells CSGSGQTNYGYTF. The DNA of the CDR3 is TGCAGCGGTTCGGGACAGACTAACTATGGCTACACCTTC.

The J gene is TRBJ2-3, the V gene TRBV7-9; possibly TRBD2 for D (5 bases). The CDR3 loop spans 13 amino acids. In germline, CDR1 is SEHNR, CDR2 FQNEAQ (reference sequence). V was pared by 5 bases and J by 2 bases, with 8 bases between. The CDR3: CASSQAVTDTQYF. CDR3 sequence (DNA): TGTGCCAGCAGCCAAGCGGTCACAGATACGCAGTATTTT.

The V and J genes are TRBV5-6 and TRBJ2-1; the match to TRBD2 covers 8 bases. The CDR3 length is 14 residues. Germline assignment: CDR1 SGHDT and CDR2 YYEEEE. V dropped 0 bases and J dropped 13; count of bases not matched to a gene: 9. The CDR3 loop reads CASSLVAGGVQQFF. The CDR3 DNA reads as TGTGCCAGCAGCTTGGTTGCCGGGGGGGTCCAACAGTTCTTC.

The chain joins TRBV2 to TRBJ1-1; 8 bases fit TRBD1. Germline CDR1 is SNHLY and CDR2 is FYNNEI. V trimming: 2 bases; J trimming: 2 bases; junction bases outside the gene matches: 10. The CDR3 covers 17 residues. This chain's CDR3 is CASSEIGAGGENTEAFF. The CDR3 DNA reads as TGTGCCAGCAGTGAAATTGGTGCAGGGGGCGAAAACACTGAAGCTTTCTTT. Supplemented by reference TRBV2 and TRBJ1-1, the full variable domain reads EPEVTQTPSHQVTQMGQEVILRCVPISNHLYFYWYRQILGQKVEFLVSFYNNEISEKSEIFDDQFSVERPDGSNFTLKIRSTKLEDSAMYFCASSEIGAGGENTEAFFGQGTRLTVV.

This chain's CDR3 is CASSRTGDTGELFF. The CDR3 region has the DNA TGTGCCAGCAGTCGGACAGGGGACACCGGGGAGCTGTTTTTT. This rearrangement joins TRBV6-1 to TRBJ2-2; 9 bases are shared with TRBD1. Trimming took 5 bases from V and 3 from J; bases not matched to a gene: 1. This CDR3 has 14 residues. CDR1 MNHNS and CDR2 SASEGT come from the germline V gene.

The J gene is TRBJ2-2, the V gene TRBV27; 10 bases match TRBD2. This CDR3 is built from 16 residues. The junction had 6 bases not matched to a gene; V was cut back by 3 bases and J by 5 bases. Germline CDR1 and CDR2: MNHEY and SMNVEV (reference sequence). The CDR3 region is CASSLGLAGVTGELFF. CDR3 coding DNA: TGTGCCAGCAGTTTGGGGCTAGCGGGGGTTACCGGGGAGCTGTTTTTT.

V and J are TRBV5-1 and TRBJ2-7, with a possible D match to TRBD2 (5 bases). The CDR3 has 15 amino acids. CDR1 and CDR2 from the germline V gene are SGHRS and YFSETQ. V shed 1 base and J shed 0 bases, with 11 bases lying between them. The CDR3 DNA follows: TGCGCCAGCAGCTTGCAGGCGGGCCTCTCCTACGAGCAGTACTTC. Protein sequence: CASSLQAGLSYEQYF.

The chain links TRBV30 to TRBJ2-7, with TRBD1 matching over 10 bases. This CDR3 contains 13 residues. Germline V gives CDR1 GTSNPN, CDR2 SVGIG (reference sequence). V trimming: 4 bases; J trimming: 5 bases; junction bases outside the gene matches: 5. The CDR3 region is CAWTRDRGHEQYF. The CDR3, as DNA: TGTGCCTGGACTCGGGACAGGGGCCACGAGCAGTACTTC. Full variable domain (remainder filled in from reference TRBV30 and TRBJ2-7): SQTIHQWPATLVQPVGSPLSLECTVEGTSNPNLYWYRQAAGRGLQLLFYSVGIGQISSEVPQNLSASRPQDRQFILSSKKLLLSDSGFYLCAWTRDRGHEQYFGPGTRLTVT.

For this clone: The same CDR3 can be traced to other DNA sequences in this sample. J is TRBJ1-1 and V is TRBV5-6; D may be TRBD1 (5 bases). Germline assignment: CDR1 SGHDT and CDR2 YYEEEE. The CDR3 sequence is 14 residues long. V lost 0 bases and J 3 bases, leaving 9 bases between the germline ends. Here the CDR3 reads CASSLAGGDTEAFF. Written as DNA, the CDR3 is TGTGCCAGCAGCTTGGCGGGGGGGGACACTGAAGCTTTCTTT.